This T cell receptor beta chain was identified in a study of T-cell memory formation after mild COVID-19. Study background: In these data, TCR clusters were largely donor specific. Study-wide findings and caveats: For contracting clones, CD4+ ones sat mainly in CM and EM, CD8+ in EMRA. A balance of CD4 and CD8 characterized clones contracting day 15 to 85, whereas later expanders leaned CD4+.

CDR3 size: 12 residues. The germline gives CDR1 DFQATT, CDR2 SNEGSKA (reference sequence). V gave up 2 bases and J gave up 4 bases; unmatched junction bases: 0. With constant-segment primers, 5'RACE yielded cDNA libraries of TCR alpha and TCR beta that carried sample barcodes and UMIs. TCRdb reprocessed the 5' RACE reads with MiXCR, giving one entry per CDR3 protein. The repertoire holds tens of thousands of distinct CDR3 sequences, with approximately 15% as singletons. Regarding this clonotype: The antigen is not known. A much bigger clone sits one base away, suggesting this may be a read error.

This receptor was taken from an adult woman who had mild COVID-19 (a few samples of this study predate the infection). Cell type and time point are not known. The V call is TRBV20-1, the J call TRBJ1-1; 8 bases align to TRBD1. What was sequenced was PBMCs or a T cell subset sorted from them (not recorded which). In nucleotides, the CDR3 is TGCAGTGCTAGACAGGGGGCCACTGAAGCTTTCTTT. Its protein product is CSARQGATEAFF.